The rows below give T cell receptor beta chains drawn from one sample of a study of blood T cells in healthy people across ages. TCRdb redid the calling of the 5' RACE reads with MiXCR, one entry per CDR3 protein. The sample carries 750,000 to 950,000 distinct CDR3 sequences, about 28% recorded once. The data also belong to a second study, concerning T cells of mothers and their children.

The sequencing input was blood. Every receptor here comes from a woman in her forties in good health. The CDR3 runs from the conserved cysteine through the conserved F or W. Each record gives: CDR3 protein, CDR3 DNA, D gene, J gene, clone size, V gene. The D gene is left open where the match is weak. Rows may omit the clone size; those that give it use once, few, many or a size class.

CASSVRGPGNYGCTF | TGTGCCAGCAGCGTGAGGGGCCCAGGAAACTATGGCTGCACCTTC | . | TRBJ1-2 | . | TRBV7-2
CASSFPGYNEQFF | TGTGCCAGCAGTTTTCCAGGCTACAATGAGCAGTTCTTC | . | TRBJ2-1 | many | TRBV27
CASLGGTDTQYF | TGTGCCAGCCTCGGGGGGACAGATACGCAGTATTTT | TRBD2 | TRBJ2-3 | many | TRBV2
CASSLGRGTRANQPQHF | TGTGCCAGCAGCTTAGGGCGAGGCACAAGGGCGAATCAGCCCCAGCATTTT | . | TRBJ1-5 | . | TRBV7-8
CASSPGTATLSYNEQFF | TGTGCCAGCAGTCCAGGGACAGCCACCTTATCCTACAATGAGCAGTTCTTC | TRBD1 | TRBJ2-1 | few | TRBV12-3/TRBV12-4
CASSLNPSGEQYF | TGTGCCAGCAGCTTAAACCCGAGCGGGGAGCAGTACTTC | . | TRBJ2-7 | . | TRBV7-3
CASSKTGLGVEQFF | TGTGCCAGCAGCAAGACGGGACTAGGTGTTGAGCAGTTCTTC | TRBD2 | TRBJ2-1 | . | TRBV7-3
CASSQEGLNTEAFF | TGCGCCAGCAGCCAAGAGGGCTTGAACACTGAAGCTTTCTTT | . | TRBJ1-1 | many | TRBV4-3
CASSLYNRNSGHEQYF | TGTGCCAGCAGTTTATATAACAGGAACAGTGGGCACGAGCAGTACTTC | . | TRBJ2-7 | . | TRBV27
CASSLGGRRTDTQYF | TGTGCCAGCAGCTTAGGGGGCAGGAGGACAGATACGCAGTATTTT | . | TRBJ2-3 | few | TRBV11-3
CASSLRDSGGEQYF | TGTGCCAGCAGTTTAAGGGACAGCGGGGGGGAGCAGTACTTC | TRBD2 | TRBJ2-7 | . | TRBV2
CASSLKARRPNERFF | TGTGCCAGCAGTTTAAAGGCGAGGCGTCCCAATGAGCGGTTCTTC | . | TRBJ2-1 | . | TRBV12-3/TRBV12-4
CASRTGHPSSYEQYF | TGCGCCAGCAGGACGGGACACCCGAGCTCCTACGAGCAGTACTTC | . | TRBJ2-7 | many | TRBV5-1